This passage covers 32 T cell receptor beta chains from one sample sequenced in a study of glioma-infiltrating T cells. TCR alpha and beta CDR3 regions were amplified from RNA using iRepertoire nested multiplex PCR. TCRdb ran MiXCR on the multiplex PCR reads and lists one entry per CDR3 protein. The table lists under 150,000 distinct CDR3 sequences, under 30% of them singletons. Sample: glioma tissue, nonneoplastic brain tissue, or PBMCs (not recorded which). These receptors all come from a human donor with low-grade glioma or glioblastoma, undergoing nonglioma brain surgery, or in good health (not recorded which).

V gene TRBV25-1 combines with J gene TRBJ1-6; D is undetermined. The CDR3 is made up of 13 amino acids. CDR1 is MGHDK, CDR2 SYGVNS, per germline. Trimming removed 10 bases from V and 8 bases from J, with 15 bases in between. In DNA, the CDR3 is TGTGCCACCCGACCGGGGTTGCATTCACCCCTCCACTTT. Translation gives CATRPGLHSPLHF. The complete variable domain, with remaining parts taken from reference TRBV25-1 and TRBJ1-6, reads EADIYQTPRYLVIGTGKKITLECSQTMGHDKMYWYQQDPGMELHLIHYSYGVNSTEKGDLSSESTVSRIRTEHFPLTLESARPSHTSQYLCATRPGLHSPLHFGNGTRLTVT.

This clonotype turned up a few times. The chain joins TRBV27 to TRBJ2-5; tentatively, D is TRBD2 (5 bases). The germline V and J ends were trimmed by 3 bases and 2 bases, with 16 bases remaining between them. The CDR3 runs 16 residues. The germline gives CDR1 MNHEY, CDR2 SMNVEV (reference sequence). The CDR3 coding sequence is TGTGCCAGCAGTTTCCAAGCGAACCGGGGACAAGAGACCCAGTACTTC. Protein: CASSFQANRGQETQYF.

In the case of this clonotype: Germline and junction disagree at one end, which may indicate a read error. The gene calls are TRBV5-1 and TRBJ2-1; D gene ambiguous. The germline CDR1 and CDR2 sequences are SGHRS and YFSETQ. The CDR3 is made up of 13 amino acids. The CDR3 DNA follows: TGCGTCAGCAGCTTGGGTTTCGGGAATGAGCAGTTCTTC. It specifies CVSSLGFGNEQFF.

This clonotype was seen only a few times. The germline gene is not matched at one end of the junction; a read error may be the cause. This CDR3 reads CASSLYLTYYF. CDR3 DNA: TGTGCCAGCAGTTTGTACCTGACTTATTATTTT. V and J are TRBV28 and TRBJ1-4; no clear D. Germline lookup yields CDR1 MDHEN and CDR2 SYDVKM. The CDR3 length is 11 residues.

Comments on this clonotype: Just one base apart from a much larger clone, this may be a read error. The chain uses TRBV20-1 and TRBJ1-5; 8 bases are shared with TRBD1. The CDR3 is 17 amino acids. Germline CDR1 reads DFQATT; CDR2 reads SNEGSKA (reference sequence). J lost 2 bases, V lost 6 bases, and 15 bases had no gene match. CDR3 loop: CSAPDYGTGRRNQPQHF. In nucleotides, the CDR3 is TGCAGTGCCCCAGATTATGGGACAGGCCGTCGCAATCAGCCCCAGCATTTT.

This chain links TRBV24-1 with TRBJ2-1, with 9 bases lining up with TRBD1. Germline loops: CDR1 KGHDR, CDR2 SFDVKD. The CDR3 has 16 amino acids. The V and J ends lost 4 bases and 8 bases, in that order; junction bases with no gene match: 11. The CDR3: CATSDNTGGFYDEQFF. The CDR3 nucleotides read TGTGCCACCAGTGACAATACAGGGGGCTTTTATGATGAGCAGTTCTTC.

CDR3 bases: TGTGCCAGCAGCTTAGTCGGCAGGGCAACAGATACGCAGTATTTT. It encodes CASSLVGRATDTQYF. The rearrangement links TRBV7-2 to TRBJ2-3, with D maybe TRBD1 (5 bases). V was shortened by 1 base and J by 3 bases, with 11 bases between the two germline ends. The CDR3 has 15 amino acids. Germline V gene sequence: CDR1 SGHTA, CDR2 FQGNSA.

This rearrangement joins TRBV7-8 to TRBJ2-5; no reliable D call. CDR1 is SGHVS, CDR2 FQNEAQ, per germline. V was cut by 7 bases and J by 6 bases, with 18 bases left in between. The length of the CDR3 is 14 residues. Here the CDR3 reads CASTALRSGQTQYF. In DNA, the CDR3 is TGTGCCAGCACCGCCCTTAGGTCCGGGCAGACCCAGTACTTC.

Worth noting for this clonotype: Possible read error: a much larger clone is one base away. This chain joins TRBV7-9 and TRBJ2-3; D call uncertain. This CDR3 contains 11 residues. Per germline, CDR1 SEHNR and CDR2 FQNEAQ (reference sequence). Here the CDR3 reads CTTLQTDTQYF. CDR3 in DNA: TGTACCACGCTTCAGACGGATACGCAGTATTTT. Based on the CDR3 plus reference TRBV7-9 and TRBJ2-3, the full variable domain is DTGVSQNPRHKITKRGQNVTFRCDPISEHNRLYWYRQTLGQGPEFLTYFQNEAQLEKSRLLSDRFSAERPKGSFSTLEIQRTEQGDSAMYLCTTLQTDTQYFGPGTRLTVL.

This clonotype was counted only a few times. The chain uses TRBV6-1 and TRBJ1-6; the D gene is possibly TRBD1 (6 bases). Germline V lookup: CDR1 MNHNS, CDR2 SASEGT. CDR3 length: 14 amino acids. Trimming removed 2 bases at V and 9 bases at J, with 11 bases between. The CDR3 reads CASSEQGIISPLHF. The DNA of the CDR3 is TGTGCCAGCAGTGAACAGGGGATTATTTCACCCCTCCACTTT.

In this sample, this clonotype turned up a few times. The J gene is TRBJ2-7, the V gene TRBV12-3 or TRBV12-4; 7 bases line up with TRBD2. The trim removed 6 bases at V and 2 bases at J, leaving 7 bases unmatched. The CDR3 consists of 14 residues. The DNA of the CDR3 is TGTGCCAGCAGCCTAGCTGGGGGGGCCTACGAGCAGTACGTC. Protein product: CASSLAGGAYEQYV.

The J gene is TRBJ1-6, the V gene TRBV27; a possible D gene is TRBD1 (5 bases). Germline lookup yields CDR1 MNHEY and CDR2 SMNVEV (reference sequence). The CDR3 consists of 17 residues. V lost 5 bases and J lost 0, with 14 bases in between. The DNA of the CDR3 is TGTGCCAGCAGTCCCCGACAGTTAAGCTCCTATAATTCACCCCTCCACTTT. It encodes CASSPRQLSSYNSPLHF.

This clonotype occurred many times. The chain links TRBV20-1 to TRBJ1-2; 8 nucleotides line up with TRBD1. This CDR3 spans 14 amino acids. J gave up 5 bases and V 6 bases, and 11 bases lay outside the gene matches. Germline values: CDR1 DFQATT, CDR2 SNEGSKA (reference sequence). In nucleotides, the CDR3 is TGCAGTGCCAACCCCAGGGGGCAGGAGTATGGCTACACCTTC. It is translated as CSANPRGQEYGYTF.

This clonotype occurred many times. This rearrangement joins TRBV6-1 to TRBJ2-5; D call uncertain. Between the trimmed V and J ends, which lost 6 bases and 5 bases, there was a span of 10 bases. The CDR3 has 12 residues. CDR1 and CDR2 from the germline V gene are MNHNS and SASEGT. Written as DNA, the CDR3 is TGTGCCAGCAGAGCGCGGTCGGAGACCCAGTACTTC. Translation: CASRARSETQYF.

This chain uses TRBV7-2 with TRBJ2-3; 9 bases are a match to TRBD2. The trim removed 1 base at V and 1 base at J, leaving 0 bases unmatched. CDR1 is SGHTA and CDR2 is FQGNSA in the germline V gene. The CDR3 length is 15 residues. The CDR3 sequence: CASSLVAGGTDTQYF. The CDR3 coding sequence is TGTGCCAGCAGCTTAGTAGCGGGGGGCACAGATACGCAGTATTTT. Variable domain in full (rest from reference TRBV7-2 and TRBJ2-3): GAGVSQSPSNKVTEKGKDVELRCDPISGHTALYWYRQSLGQGLEFLIYFQGNSAPDKSGLPSDRFSAERTGGSVSTLTIQRTQQEDSAVYLCASSLVAGGTDTQYFGPGTRLTVL.

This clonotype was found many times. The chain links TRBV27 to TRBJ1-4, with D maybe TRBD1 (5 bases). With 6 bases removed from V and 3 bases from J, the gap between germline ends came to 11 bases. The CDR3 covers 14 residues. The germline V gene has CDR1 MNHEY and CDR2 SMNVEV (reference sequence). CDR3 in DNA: TGTGCCAGCAGCCCAGGGTGGGCTAATGAAAAACTGTTTTTT. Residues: CASSPGWANEKLFF.

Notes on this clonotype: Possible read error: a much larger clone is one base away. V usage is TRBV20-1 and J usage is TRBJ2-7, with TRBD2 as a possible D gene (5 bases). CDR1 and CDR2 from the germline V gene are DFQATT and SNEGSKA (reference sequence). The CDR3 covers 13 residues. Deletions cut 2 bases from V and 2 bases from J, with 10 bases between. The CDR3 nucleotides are TGCAGTGCTAGAAGCCTAGCCACCTACGAGCAGTACGTC. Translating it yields CSARSLATYEQYV.

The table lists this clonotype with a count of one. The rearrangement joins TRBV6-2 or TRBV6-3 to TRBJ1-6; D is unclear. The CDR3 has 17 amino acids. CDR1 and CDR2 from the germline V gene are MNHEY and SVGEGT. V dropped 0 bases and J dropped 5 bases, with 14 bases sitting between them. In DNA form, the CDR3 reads TGTGCCAGCAGTTACTCTTTGCAAAGAATGAATAATTCACCCCTCCACTTT. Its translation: CASSYSLQRMNNSPLHF.

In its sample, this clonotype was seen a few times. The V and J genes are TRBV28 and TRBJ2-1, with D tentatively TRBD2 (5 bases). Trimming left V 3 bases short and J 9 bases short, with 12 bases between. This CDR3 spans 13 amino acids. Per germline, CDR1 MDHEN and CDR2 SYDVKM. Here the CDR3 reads CASSFGVRGEQFF. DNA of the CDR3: TGTGCCAGCAGTTTTGGGGTTCGGGGTGAGCAGTTCTTC.

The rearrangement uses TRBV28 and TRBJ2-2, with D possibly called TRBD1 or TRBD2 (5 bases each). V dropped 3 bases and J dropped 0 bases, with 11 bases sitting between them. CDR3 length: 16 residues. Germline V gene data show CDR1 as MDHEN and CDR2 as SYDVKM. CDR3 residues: CASSFLEGPNTGELFF. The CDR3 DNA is TGTGCCAGCAGTTTTTTAGAGGGGCCGAACACCGGGGAGCTGTTTTTT.

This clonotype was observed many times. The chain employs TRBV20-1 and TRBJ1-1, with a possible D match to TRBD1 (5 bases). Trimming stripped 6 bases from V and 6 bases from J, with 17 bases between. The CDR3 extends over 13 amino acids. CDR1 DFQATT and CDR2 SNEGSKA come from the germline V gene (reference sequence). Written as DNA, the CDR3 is TGCAGTGCCCCCCACGACAGAACCTCTGAAGCTTTCTTT. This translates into CSAPHDRTSEAFF.

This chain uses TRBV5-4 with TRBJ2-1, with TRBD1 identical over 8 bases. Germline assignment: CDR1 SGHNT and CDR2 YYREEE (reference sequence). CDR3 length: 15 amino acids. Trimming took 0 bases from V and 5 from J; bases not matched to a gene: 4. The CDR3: CASSLGTGPNNEQFF. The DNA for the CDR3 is TGTGCCAGCAGCTTGGGGACAGGGCCTAACAATGAGCAGTTCTTC.

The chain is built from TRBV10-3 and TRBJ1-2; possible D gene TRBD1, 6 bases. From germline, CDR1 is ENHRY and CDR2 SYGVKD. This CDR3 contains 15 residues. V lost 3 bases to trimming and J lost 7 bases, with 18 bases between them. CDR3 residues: CAISDFTGPRSGYTF. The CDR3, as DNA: TGTGCCATCAGTGATTTCACAGGGCCCAGGAGTGGCTACACCTTC.

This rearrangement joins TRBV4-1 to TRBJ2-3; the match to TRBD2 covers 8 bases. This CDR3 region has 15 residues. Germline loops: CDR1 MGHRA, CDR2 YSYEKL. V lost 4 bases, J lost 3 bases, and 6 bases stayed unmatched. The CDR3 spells CASSPGGAGTDTQYF. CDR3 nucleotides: TGCGCCAGCAGCCCCGGGGGGGCTGGGACAGATACGCAGTATTTT.

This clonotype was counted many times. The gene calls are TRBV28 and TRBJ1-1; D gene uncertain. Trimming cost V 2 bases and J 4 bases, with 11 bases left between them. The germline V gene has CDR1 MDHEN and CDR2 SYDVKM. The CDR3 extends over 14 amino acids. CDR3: CASSLRSPGTEAFF. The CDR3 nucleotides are TGTGCCAGCAGTTTACGGAGCCCTGGCACTGAAGCTTTCTTT.

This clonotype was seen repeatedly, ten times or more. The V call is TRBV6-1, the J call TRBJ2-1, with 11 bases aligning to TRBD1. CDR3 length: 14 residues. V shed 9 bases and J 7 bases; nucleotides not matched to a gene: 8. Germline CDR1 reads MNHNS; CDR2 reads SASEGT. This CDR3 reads CARLGDRGGNEQFF. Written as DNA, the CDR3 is TGTGCCAGATTGGGGGACAGGGGGGGTAATGAGCAGTTCTTC.

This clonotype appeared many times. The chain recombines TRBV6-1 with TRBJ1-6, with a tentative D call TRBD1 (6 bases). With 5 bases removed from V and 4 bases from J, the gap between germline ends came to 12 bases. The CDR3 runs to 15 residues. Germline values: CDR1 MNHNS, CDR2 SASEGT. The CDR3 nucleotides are TGTGCCAGCAGTACCCGACAGGATTATAATTCACCCCTCCACTTT. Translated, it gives CASSTRQDYNSPLHF.

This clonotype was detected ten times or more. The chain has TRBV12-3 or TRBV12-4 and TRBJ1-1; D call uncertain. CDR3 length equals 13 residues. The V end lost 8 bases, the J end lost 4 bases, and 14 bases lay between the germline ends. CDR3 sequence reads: CASGPNTLTEAFF. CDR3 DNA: TGTGCCAGCGGCCCGAACACCCTCACTGAAGCTTTCTTT.

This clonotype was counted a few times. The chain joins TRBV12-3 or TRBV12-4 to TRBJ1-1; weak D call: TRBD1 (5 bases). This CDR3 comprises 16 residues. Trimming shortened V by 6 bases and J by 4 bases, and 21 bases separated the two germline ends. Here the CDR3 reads CASRPQGAGMGTEAFF. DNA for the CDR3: TGTGCCAGCAGACCCCAAGGGGCGGGCATGGGCACTGAAGCTTTCTTT.

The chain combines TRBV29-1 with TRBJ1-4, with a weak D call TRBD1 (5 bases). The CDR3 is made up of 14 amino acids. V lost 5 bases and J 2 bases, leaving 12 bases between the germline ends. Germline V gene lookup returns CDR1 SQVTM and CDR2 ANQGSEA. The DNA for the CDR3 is TGCAGCGTTCGAGGGGCAGCTACTAATGAAAAACTGTTTTTT. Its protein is CSVRGAATNEKLFF. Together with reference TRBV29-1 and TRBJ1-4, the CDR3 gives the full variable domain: SAVISQKPSRDICQRGTSLTIQCQVDSQVTMMFWYRQQPGQSLTLIATANQGSEATYESGFVIDKFPISRPNLTFSTLTVSNMSPEDSSIYLCSVRGAATNEKLFFGSGTQLSVL.

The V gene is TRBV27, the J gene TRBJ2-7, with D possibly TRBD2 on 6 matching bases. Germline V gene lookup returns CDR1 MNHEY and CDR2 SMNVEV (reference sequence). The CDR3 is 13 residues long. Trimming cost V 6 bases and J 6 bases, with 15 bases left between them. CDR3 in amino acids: CASSSEPGVEQYV. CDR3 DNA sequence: TGTGCCAGCAGCTCGGAGCCGGGGGTCGAGCAGTACGTC.

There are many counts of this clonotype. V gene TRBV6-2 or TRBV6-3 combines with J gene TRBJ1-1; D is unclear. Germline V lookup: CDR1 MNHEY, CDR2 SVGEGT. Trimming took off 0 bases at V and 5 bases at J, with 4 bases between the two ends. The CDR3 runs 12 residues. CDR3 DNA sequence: TGTGCCAGCAGTTACTCGTTGACTGAAGCTTTCTTT. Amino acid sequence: CASSYSLTEAFF.